This T cell receptor beta chain stems from a study of T-cell reconstitution after alpha-beta-depleted transplantation in children. General study findings and limits: Reportedly, roughly two months post-transplant, alpha-beta T cells arose from several hundred expanded graft clones.

V lost 4 bases and J lost 12, with 19 bases in between. CDR3 size: 13 residues. The library targeted TCRbeta and was prepared with unique molecular identifiers. TCRdb recomputed calls from the PCR reads with MiXCR, one row per CDR3 protein. Of approximately 130,000 distinct CDR3 sequences in the sample, 9.7% were seen once. Worth noting for this clonotype: What it binds is unknown.

The V gene is TRBV12-3 or TRBV12-4, the J gene TRBJ2-7; a weak D match, TRBD1 (7 bases). The sequence derives from a girl younger than two who had a stem cell transplant for combined immunodeficiency, so the T cells may come from the graft donor. Specimen: PBMCs, mostly from graft donor cells, collected 180 days after TCRalphabeta/CD19-depleted stem cell transplant. DNA for the CDR3: TGTGCCAGCAGTTCCCGGGGGACAGTGTCCCCGTACTTC. Amino acids: CASSSRGTVSPYF.